The 26 T cell receptor beta chains in this list originate from one sample, sequenced in a study of T cell changes during pregnancy in multiple sclerosis. Using immunoSEQ multiplex PCR, the repertoire was profiled, and TCRdb retains in-frame clones only, with some absent. This table holds 50,000 to 75,000 clones, 91% found once. Sequencing used peripheral blood, obtained after pregnancy. The receptors stem from a female donor in good health, enrolled as a control in a pregnancy study.

CDR3: CASSLAGPSYEQYF. The CDR3 nucleotides read TGTGCCAGCAGCTTGGCAGGGCCCTCCTACGAGCAGTACTTC. The chain has TRBV5-4 and TRBJ2-7; TRBD1 is a possible D gene (5 bases). CDR3 length equals 14 residues. V was pared by 0 bases and J by 0 bases, with 7 bases between. In germline, CDR1 is SGHNT, CDR2 YYREEE (reference sequence).

J is TRBJ2-3 and V is TRBV6-1; 7 bases map to TRBD2. The length of the CDR3 is 18 residues. CDR1 is MNHNS and CDR2 is SASEGT in the germline V gene. V was clipped by 0 bases and J by 2 bases; unmatched bases: 11. DNA for the CDR3: TGTGCCAGCAGTGAAGCCCAATTCAACGGGGGGACCACAGATACGCAGTATTTT. This codes for CASSEAQFNGGTTDTQYF.

The chain couples TRBV4-3 to TRBJ2-3, with a weak D call TRBD2 (5 bases). The CDR3 has 14 residues. CDR1 and CDR2 (germline): LGHNA, YSLEER. V dropped 1 base and J dropped 1 base, with 6 bases sitting between them. The CDR3 protein is CASSQGTGTDTQYF. CDR3 coding DNA: TGCGCCAGCAGCCAAGGGACTGGCACAGATACGCAGTATTTT.

The chain couples TRBV2 to TRBJ1-3; no firm D call. The CDR3 has 15 amino acids. V was shortened by 2 bases and J by 0 bases, with 8 bases between the two germline ends. CDR1 is SNHLY, CDR2 FYNNEI, per germline. CDR3: CASSESRGSGNTIYF. In nucleotides, the CDR3 is TGTGCCAGCAGTGAATCCCGGGGCTCTGGAAACACCATATATTTT. Supplemented by reference TRBV2 and TRBJ1-3, the full variable domain reads EPEVTQTPSHQVTQMGQEVILRCVPISNHLYFYWYRQILGQKVEFLVSFYNNEISEKSEIFDDQFSVERPDGSNFTLKIRSTKLEDSAMYFCASSESRGSGNTIYFGEGSWLTVV.

The chain couples TRBV10-3 to TRBJ2-5; D is possibly TRBD1 (6 bases). In germline, CDR1 is ENHRY, CDR2 SYGVKD. Trimming pared 6 bases from V and 1 base from J, leaving 15 bases between. The CDR3 is 15 amino acids. CDR3 loop: CAISGTLSLQETQYF. The DNA of the CDR3 is TGTGCCATCAGCGGGACACTCTCGCTCCAAGAGACCCAGTACTTC.

This chain connects TRBV7-3 to TRBJ2-1; the match to TRBD2 covers 11 bases. Germline trimming cut 5 bases from V and 6 bases from J; bases unmatched to any gene: 6. The CDR3 loop spans 15 amino acids. Germline V CDR1 and CDR2: SGHTA, FQGTGA. CDR3 protein: CASSLSGGAVNEQFF. Written as DNA, the CDR3 is TGTGCCAGCAGCCTTAGCGGGGGGGCCGTCAATGAGCAGTTCTTC.

This chain uses TRBV2 with TRBJ2-1; the match to TRBD1 covers 11 bases. This CDR3 is 15 amino acids long. The ends lost 3 bases at V and 9 bases at J; junction bases unmatched: 7. Germline CDR1 and CDR2: SNHLY and FYNNEI. The CDR3 protein is CASSDVGQGAGEQFF. The CDR3 DNA is TGTGCCAGCAGTGACGTCGGACAGGGGGCAGGTGAGCAGTTCTTC.

The rearrangement uses TRBV7-9 and TRBJ1-2, with D tentatively TRBD1 (5 bases). V was trimmed by 3 bases and J by 6 bases, leaving 17 bases between them. CDR3 length: 15 residues. The germline gives CDR1 SEHNR, CDR2 FQNEAQ (reference sequence). The CDR3 protein is CASSLGRGPSNGYTF. Here the CDR3 DNA reads TGTGCCAGCAGCTTGGGGCGGGGACCTAGTAATGGCTACACCTTC.

This clone was counted a few times. The chain links TRBV25-1 to TRBJ1-2; 10 bases line up with TRBD1. With 7 bases clipped from V and 0 bases from J, the junction kept 2 bases outside the gene matches. The CDR3 sequence is 14 residues long. CDR1 and CDR2 from the germline V gene are MGHDK and SYGVNS. The CDR3 bases are TGTGCCAGCAAAGGGACAGGGGCTAACTATGGCTACACCTTC. It specifies CASKGTGANYGYTF.

The rearrangement links TRBV4-2 to TRBJ2-2, with TRBD2 matching over 8 bases. Trimming cost V 0 bases and J 3 bases; bases outside gene matches: 6. The CDR3 extends over 17 amino acids. CDR1 and CDR2 from the germline V gene are LGHNA and YNFKEQ. The CDR3 spells CASSQDYGGADTGELFF. The CDR3 DNA sequence: TGTGCCAGCAGCCAAGATTACGGGGGGGCGGACACCGGGGAGCTGTTTTTT.

The CDR3: CASSQEAQGTNTGELFF. In DNA form, the CDR3 reads TGCGCCAGCAGCCAAGAGGCCCAGGGCACGAACACCGGGGAGCTGTTTTTT. This chain connects TRBV4-3 to TRBJ2-2, with a weak D call TRBD1 (5 bases). Trimming pared 0 bases from V and 0 bases from J, leaving 11 bases between. Germline CDR1 LGHNA, CDR2 YSLEER. The CDR3 contains 17 residues.

The rearrangement joins TRBV12-5 to TRBJ2-6; possible D gene TRBD2, 6 bases. Germline V gene lookup returns CDR1 LGHNT and CDR2 FRNRAP. V was trimmed by 0 bases and J by 0 bases, leaving 12 bases between them. The CDR3 runs to 18 residues. CDR3 sequence (DNA): TGTGCTAGTGGTTTGGTGCGGCAGGGAGGCTCTGGGGCCAACGTCCTGACTTTC. Amino acid sequence: CASGLVRQGGSGANVLTF.

The chain joins TRBV19 to TRBJ1-1; weak D call: TRBD1 (6 bases). The V gene lost 5 bases and the J gene lost 0 bases, with 10 bases spanning the gap. Germline CDR1 is LNHDA and CDR2 is SQIVND (reference sequence). The CDR3 runs 14 residues. The CDR3 spells CASSGTSMNTEAFF. The CDR3 DNA reads TGTGCCAGTAGTGGGACATCTATGAACACTGAAGCTTTCTTT.

This CDR3 is CASRTQGLNGYTF. CDR3 sequence (DNA): TGTGCCAGCCGTACTCAGGGTTTGAATGGCTACACCTTC. The chain combines TRBV27 with TRBJ1-2; possibly TRBD1 for D (5 bases). V lost 8 bases and J 6 bases, leaving 16 bases between the germline ends. Per the germline V gene, CDR1 is MNHEY and CDR2 is SMNVEV (reference sequence). The CDR3 spans 13 residues.

V is TRBV4-2 and J is TRBJ2-2; 9 nucleotides line up with TRBD2. Germline lookup yields CDR1 LGHNA and CDR2 YNFKEQ. V dropped 0 bases and J dropped 3; count of bases not matched to a gene: 5. The CDR3 has 17 residues. The CDR3 loop reads CASSQDGAGGHTGELFF. The CDR3 DNA reads as TGTGCCAGCAGCCAAGATGGGGCGGGGGGGCACACCGGGGAGCTGTTTTTT.

The rearrangement uses TRBV30 and TRBJ1-5; a possible D gene is TRBD1 (6 bases). Germline values: CDR1 GTSNPN, CDR2 SVGIG (reference sequence). CDR3 length: 13 residues. Trimming pared 2 bases from V and 5 bases from J, leaving 10 bases between. The CDR3 sequence is CAWSPTGYQPQHF. CDR3 sequence (DNA): TGTGCCTGGAGTCCCACAGGGTATCAGCCCCAGCATTTT.

The rearrangement joins TRBV4-3 to TRBJ2-3; D possibly corresponds to TRBD2 (5 bases). The CDR3 length is 15 residues. V dropped 6 bases and J dropped 6 bases, with 19 bases sitting between them. Germline lookup yields CDR1 LGHNA and CDR2 YSLEER. As DNA, the CDR3 is TGCGCCAGCAGATCAGACTACAGTGGCTCGGATACGCAGTATTTT. Protein product: CASRSDYSGSDTQYF.

The chain uses TRBV9 and TRBJ1-3; tentatively, D is TRBD1 (5 bases). Germline loops: CDR1 SGDLS, CDR2 YYNGEE. The CDR3 has 15 residues. V was pared by 3 bases and J by 0 bases, with 10 bases between. The CDR3 bases are TGTGCCAGCAGCGCCGGAGGGGTCTCTGGAAACACCATATATTTT. Its protein product is CASSAGGVSGNTIYF.

Here the CDR3 DNA reads TGTGCCAGCAGCGCTAGCGGGGAAGAGACCCAGTACTTC. Translated, it gives CASSASGEETQYF. V and J are TRBV9 and TRBJ2-5; 9 bases line up with TRBD2. Germline values: CDR1 SGDLS, CDR2 YYNGEE. V was clipped by 3 bases and J by 3 bases; unmatched bases: 0. The CDR3 is 13 amino acids.

This chain connects TRBV9 to TRBJ1-3; D gene unclear. In germline, CDR1 is SGDLS, CDR2 YYNGEE. V shed 0 bases and J shed 4 bases, with 11 bases lying between them. The CDR3 consists of 15 residues. The CDR3 DNA reads TGTGCCAGCAGCGTAGACCAGGCAACCGGAAACACCATATATTTT. As protein: CASSVDQATGNTIYF.

The gene calls are TRBV19 and TRBJ2-7, with D maybe TRBD2 (6 bases). This CDR3 spans 14 amino acids. V was shortened by 3 bases and J by 4 bases, with 13 bases between the two germline ends. The germline V gene encodes CDR1 LNHDA and CDR2 SQIVND (reference sequence). In nucleotides, the CDR3 is TGTGCCAGTAGTATTCGCCCGGGGGTGTACGAGCAGTACTTC. Amino acid sequence: CASSIRPGVYEQYF.

This chain connects TRBV5-4 to TRBJ2-2, with 7 bases lining up with TRBD2. Germline V gives CDR1 SGHNT, CDR2 YYREEE (reference sequence). V was clipped by 4 bases and J by 2 bases; unmatched bases: 8. There are 16 residues in the CDR3. In nucleotides, the CDR3 is TGTGCCAGCAGCCGTAGGGACTACCTAAACACCGGGGAGCTGTTTTTT. It is translated as CASSRRDYLNTGELFF.

V usage is TRBV7-9 and J usage is TRBJ1-4; no clear D gene. V dropped 1 base and J dropped 3 bases, with 6 bases sitting between them. Germline V lookup: CDR1 SEHNR, CDR2 FQNEAQ (reference sequence). The CDR3 consists of 14 residues. The CDR3: CASSLGRSNEKLFF. The CDR3 nucleotides are TGTGCCAGCAGCTTAGGCAGGTCTAATGAAAAACTGTTTTTT.

The chain uses TRBV27 and TRBJ1-2; 7 nucleotides agree with TRBD1. Germline V gene lookup returns CDR1 MNHEY and CDR2 SMNVEV (reference sequence). CDR3 length equals 11 residues. V dropped 6 bases and J dropped 8; count of bases not matched to a gene: 3. CDR3 amino acids: CASRTGWGYTF. The CDR3, as DNA: TGTGCCAGCAGGACAGGGTGGGGCTACACCTTC.

The rearrangement links TRBV30 to TRBJ1-1; D possibly corresponds to TRBD1 (5 bases). V lost 2 bases and J lost 7, with 11 bases in between. The CDR3 extends over 12 amino acids. Per germline, CDR1 GTSNPN and CDR2 SVGIG (reference sequence). CDR3: CAWSKRGIEAFF. The CDR3 bases are TGTGCCTGGAGTAAGCGGGGGATTGAAGCTTTCTTT.

J is TRBJ1-4 and V is TRBV11-3; D remains ambiguous. Trimming stripped 5 bases from V and 7 bases from J, with 11 bases between. The CDR3 is 13 amino acids. Germline V CDR1 and CDR2: SGHNT, YENEEA. The CDR3 nucleotides read TGTGCCAGCAGCAATCCCTACCCTGAAAAACTGTTTTTT. Encoded protein: CASSNPYPEKLFF.